This is a list of T cell receptor beta chains from one sample in a study of read filtering for tumor transcriptome and immune sequencing. TCRdb fed the reads into MiXCR, producing one record per CDR3 protein. The data show about 50,000 distinct CDR3 sequences, roughly 19% seen once. The sequencing sample was made of a population of CD138-negative cells sorted from bone marrow. The source is a donor aged 40 or over with multiple myeloma. The CDR3 runs from the conserved cysteine through the conserved F or W. D genes are given only for firm matches. Only some rows state a clone size, as once, few, many or a class for expanded clones.

CDR3 protein: CSVFVWGLDTQYF
CDR3 DNA: TGCAGCGTTTTTGTCTGGGGACTAGATACGCAGTATTTT
D gene: NA
J gene: TRBJ2-3
V gene: TRBV29-1
clone size: many

CDR3 protein: CASKKDGYNEQFF
CDR3 DNA: TGTGCCAGCAAGAAGGACGGATACAATGAGCAGTTCTTC
D gene: NA
J gene: TRBJ2-1
V gene: TRBV6-2/TRBV6-3
clone size: medium-sized

CDR3 protein: CASPHVAGGLTGEQFF
CDR3 DNA: TGTGCCAGCCCCCATGTGGCGGGAGGCCTCACGGGTGAGCAGTTCTTC
D gene: TRBD2
J gene: TRBJ2-1
V gene: TRBV11-2
clone size: NA

CDR3 protein: CASSFDTGEETQYF
CDR3 DNA: TGTGCCAGCAGTTTTGACACGGGAGAAGAGACCCAGTACTTC
D gene: NA
J gene: TRBJ2-5
V gene: TRBV12-3/TRBV12-4
clone size: many

CDR3 protein: CAWTLYRQANEKLFF
CDR3 DNA: TGTGCCTGGACCCTGTACAGACAGGCTAATGAAAAACTGTTTTTT
D gene: NA
J gene: TRBJ1-4
V gene: TRBV30
clone size: NA

CDR3 protein: CASSVGWSSYNEQFF
CDR3 DNA: TGTGCCAGCAGCGTAGGGTGGAGCTCCTACAATGAGCAGTTCTTC
D gene: NA
J gene: TRBJ2-1
V gene: TRBV9
clone size: medium-sized

CDR3 protein: CASSQGTDGINEELFF
CDR3 DNA: TGCGCCAGCAGCCAGGGGACGGATGGAATCAATGAAGAACTGTTTTTT
D gene: NA
J gene: TRBJ1-4
V gene: TRBV4-3
clone size: few

CDR3 protein: CASSLEYLNTEAFF
CDR3 DNA: TGCGCCAGCAGCTTGGAGTATCTGAACACTGAAGCTTTCTTT
D gene: NA
J gene: TRBJ1-1
V gene: TRBV5-1
clone size: many

CDR3 protein: CASSRTGGSTGELFF
CDR3 DNA: TGTGCCAGTAGCCGGACAGGGGGTTCCACCGGGGAGCTGTTTTTT
D gene: TRBD1
J gene: TRBJ2-2
V gene: TRBV19
clone size: NA

CDR3 protein: CSVRRGQGAHEQYF
CDR3 DNA: TGCAGCGTCCGAAGGGGACAGGGGGCCCACGAGCAGTACTTC
D gene: TRBD1
J gene: TRBJ2-7
V gene: TRBV29-1
clone size: many

CDR3 protein: CASSPLAGKAGELFF
CDR3 DNA: TGCGCCAGCAGCCCCTTAGCGGGAAAGGCCGGGGAGCTGTTTTTT
D gene: TRBD2
J gene: TRBJ2-2
V gene: TRBV5-1
clone size: NA

CDR3 protein: CASSIHRGRGYEDTQYF
CDR3 DNA: TGTGCCAGTAGTATTCATCGAGGTCGGGGGTACGAGGATACGCAGTATTTT
D gene: NA
J gene: TRBJ2-3
V gene: TRBV19
clone size: NA

CDR3 protein: CAIGPRPTDTQYF
CDR3 DNA: TGTGCCATCGGACCCAGACCCACAGATACGCAGTATTTT
D gene: NA
J gene: TRBJ2-3
V gene: TRBV12-3/TRBV12-4
clone size: many

CDR3 protein: CASSPSGLLLNEQFF
CDR3 DNA: TGTGCCAGCAGCCCCTCGGGACTACTACTCAATGAGCAGTTCTTC
D gene: TRBD2
J gene: TRBJ2-1
V gene: TRBV7-2
clone size: medium-sized

CDR3 protein: CASSPETKINTEAFF
CDR3 DNA: TGTGCCAGCTCCCCTGAAACTAAAATAAACACTGAAGCTTTCTTT
D gene: NA
J gene: TRBJ1-1
V gene: TRBV18
clone size: many

CDR3 protein: CSVELAYNEQFF
CDR3 DNA: TGCAGCGTTGAATTGGCTTACAATGAGCAGTTCTTC
D gene: NA
J gene: TRBJ2-1
V gene: TRBV29-1
clone size: many

CDR3 protein: CASSTLTSLGPDTQYF
CDR3 DNA: TGTGCCAGCAGTACTCTTACTAGTCTGGGCCCAGATACGCAGTATTTT
D gene: NA
J gene: TRBJ2-3
V gene: TRBV28
clone size: many

CDR3 protein: CASGPDSAGANVLTF
CDR3 DNA: TGTGCCAGCGGACCCGACAGTGCAGGGGCCAACGTCCTGACTTTC
D gene: NA
J gene: TRBJ2-6
V gene: TRBV6-2/TRBV6-3
clone size: few

CDR3 protein: CASSLGDRFTDEQFF
CDR3 DNA: TGTGCCAGCAGTTTAGGAGACAGGTTTACCGATGAGCAGTTCTTC
D gene: NA
J gene: TRBJ2-1
V gene: TRBV28
clone size: many

CDR3 protein: CASSPGPGTSDF
CDR3 DNA: TGTGCCAGCTCACCCGGGCCCGGGACTAGCGACTTC
D gene: TRBD2
J gene: TRBJ2-7
V gene: TRBV18
clone size: NA

CDR3 protein: CANQEGSQETQYF
CDR3 DNA: TGTGCCAATCAGGAGGGAAGTCAAGAGACCCAGTACTTC
D gene: NA
J gene: TRBJ2-5
V gene: TRBV7-9
clone size: many

CDR3 protein: CASSLPPLAVFRNQPQHF
CDR3 DNA: TGTGCCAGCAGCCTCCCCCCCTTAGCGGTGTTTCGCAATCAGCCCCAGCATTTT
D gene: NA
J gene: TRBJ1-5
V gene: TRBV3-1
clone size: many

CDR3 protein: CASSVYNEQFF
CDR3 DNA: TGTGCCAGCAGTGTCTACAATGAGCAGTTCTTC
D gene: NA
J gene: TRBJ2-1
V gene: TRBV6-1
clone size: many

CDR3 protein: CASSLGGGGGGEQYF
CDR3 DNA: TGTGCCAGCAGCTTAGGGGGCGGGGGGGGCGGCGAGCAGTACTTC
D gene: TRBD2
J gene: TRBJ2-7
V gene: TRBV7-2
clone size: many

CDR3 protein: CSVEGVIGVTEAFF
CDR3 DNA: TGCAGCGTTGAAGGGGTAATAGGGGTCACTGAAGCTTTCTTT
D gene: NA
J gene: TRBJ1-1
V gene: TRBV29-1
clone size: many

CDR3 protein: CASSPHRGEQFF
CDR3 DNA: TGCGCCAGCAGCCCCCACCGAGGGGAGCAGTTCTTC
D gene: NA
J gene: TRBJ2-1
V gene: TRBV5-1
clone size: many

CDR3 protein: CATSAPDRAGETQYF
CDR3 DNA: TGTGCCACCAGTGCTCCGGACAGGGCGGGGGAGACCCAGTACTTC
D gene: TRBD1
J gene: TRBJ2-5
V gene: TRBV24-1
clone size: many

CDR3 protein: CSAPRSRTDNEQFF
CDR3 DNA: TGCAGTGCTCCGCGGAGCAGGACGGACAATGAGCAGTTCTTC
D gene: NA
J gene: TRBJ2-1
V gene: TRBV20-1
clone size: few

CDR3 protein: CASSTVGTGSYEQYF
CDR3 DNA: TGTGCCAGTAGTACAGTAGGGACGGGAAGCTACGAGCAGTACTTC
D gene: NA
J gene: TRBJ2-7
V gene: TRBV19
clone size: many

CDR3 protein: CASRSDRLNTEAFF
CDR3 DNA: TGTGCCAGCAGGTCAGACAGGCTGAACACTGAAGCTTTCTTT
D gene: NA
J gene: TRBJ1-1
V gene: TRBV6-2/TRBV6-3
clone size: few

CDR3 protein: CASSRMGGLETQYF
CDR3 DNA: TGTGCCAGCAGCCGTATGGGGGGGCTGGAGACCCAGTACTTC
D gene: NA
J gene: TRBJ2-5
V gene: TRBV11-2
clone size: many

CDR3 protein: CASSRTGTSGFYEQYF
CDR3 DNA: TGTGCCAGCAGCCGAACCGGGACTAGCGGGTTCTACGAGCAGTACTTC
D gene: TRBD2
J gene: TRBJ2-7
V gene: TRBV11-2
clone size: many

CDR3 protein: CSAREGRGPRSPLHF
CDR3 DNA: TGCAGTGCTAGAGAAGGCAGGGGGCCAAGGTCACCCCTCCACTTT
D gene: TRBD1
J gene: TRBJ1-6
V gene: TRBV20-1
clone size: many

CDR3 protein: CATSTGDRPNTEAFF
CDR3 DNA: TGTGCCACCAGCACTGGGGACAGGCCGAACACTGAAGCTTTCTTT
D gene: TRBD1
J gene: TRBJ1-1
V gene: TRBV15
clone size: NA

CDR3 protein: CASSIRVGHTEAFF
CDR3 DNA: TGTGCCAGTAGTATAAGGGTGGGCCACACTGAAGCTTTCTTT
D gene: NA
J gene: TRBJ1-1
V gene: TRBV19
clone size: many

CDR3 protein: CAIQDRALSGNTIYF
CDR3 DNA: TGTGCCATCCAAGACAGGGCCCTCTCTGGAAACACCATATATTTT
D gene: TRBD1
J gene: TRBJ1-3
V gene: TRBV10-3
clone size: few

CDR3 protein: CASSDLTGKSANEKLFF
CDR3 DNA: TGTGCCAGCAGTGATCTCACAGGGAAGTCAGCTAATGAAAAACTGTTTTTT
D gene: NA
J gene: TRBJ1-4
V gene: TRBV25-1
clone size: many

CDR3 protein: CASSQGPDTQYF
CDR3 DNA: TGTGCCAGCAGTCAGGGGCCAGATACGCAGTATTTT
D gene: NA
J gene: TRBJ2-3
V gene: TRBV7-2
clone size: medium-sized

CDR3 protein: CASSLDPGLSYNEQFF
CDR3 DNA: TGTGCCAGCAGCTTAGACCCGGGTCTCTCCTACAATGAGCAGTTCTTC
D gene: NA
J gene: TRBJ2-1
V gene: TRBV7-9
clone size: NA

CDR3 protein: CATSDRLPRVHNEQFF
CDR3 DNA: TGTGCCACCAGTGACCGACTACCCAGGGTCCACAATGAGCAGTTCTTC
D gene: NA
J gene: TRBJ2-1
V gene: TRBV24-1
clone size: many

CDR3 protein: CSARGVSSTDTQYF
CDR3 DNA: TGCAGTGCTAGGGGCGTCTCAAGCACAGATACGCAGTATTTT
D gene: NA
J gene: TRBJ2-3
V gene: TRBV20-1
clone size: once

CDR3 protein: CSATPPTGAPSAQHF
CDR3 DNA: TGCAGTGCTACACCCCCGACCGGGGCCCCCTCAGCCCAGCATTTT
D gene: NA
J gene: TRBJ1-5
V gene: TRBV20-1
clone size: many

CDR3 protein: CSAPQDWTGYNEQFF
CDR3 DNA: TGCAGTGCTCCCCAGGATTGGACGGGGTACAATGAGCAGTTCTTC
D gene: NA
J gene: TRBJ2-1
V gene: TRBV20-1
clone size: many

CDR3 protein: CASGRGGQLNQPQHF
CDR3 DNA: TGTGCCAGCGGCCGAGGGGGGCAGCTCAATCAGCCCCAGCATTTT
D gene: NA
J gene: TRBJ1-5
V gene: TRBV6-2/TRBV6-3
clone size: many

CDR3 protein: CASSLAPTVSYNEQFF
CDR3 DNA: TGCGCCAGCAGCTTGGCCCCGACAGTCTCCTACAATGAGCAGTTCTTC
D gene: NA
J gene: TRBJ2-1
V gene: TRBV5-1
clone size: many

CDR3 protein: CSVASGDGETQYF
CDR3 DNA: TGCAGCGTTGCAAGCGGGGACGGGGAGACCCAGTACTTC
D gene: TRBD2
J gene: TRBJ2-5
V gene: TRBV29-1
clone size: many

CDR3 protein: CAWGPSFYEQYF
CDR3 DNA: TGTGCCTGGGGGCCCAGTTTCTACGAGCAGTACTTC
D gene: NA
J gene: TRBJ2-7
V gene: TRBV30
clone size: many

CDR3 protein: CASGTGGGRIDEQFF
CDR3 DNA: TGTGCCAGCGGGACGGGAGGCGGGAGGATAGATGAGCAGTTCTTC
D gene: TRBD2
J gene: TRBJ2-1
V gene: TRBV2
clone size: many

CDR3 protein: CASSPGTTNQPQHF
CDR3 DNA: TGCGCCAGCAGCCCCGGGACAACCAATCAGCCCCAGCATTTT
D gene: NA
J gene: TRBJ1-5
V gene: TRBV5-1
clone size: many

CDR3 protein: CASSSRGALRGPQYF
CDR3 DNA: TGTGCCAGCAGCTCCCGCGGAGCTCTAAGGGGACCCCAGTACTTC
D gene: NA
J gene: TRBJ2-5
V gene: TRBV11-2
clone size: few

CDR3 protein: CASSWTVWNEQYF
CDR3 DNA: TGTGCCAGCAGTTGGACCGTTTGGAACGAGCAGTACTTC
D gene: NA
J gene: TRBJ2-7
V gene: TRBV27
clone size: many

CDR3 protein: CASSYVGSSNQPQHF
CDR3 DNA: TGTGCCAGCAGTTACGTTGGCAGCTCTAATCAGCCCCAGCATTTT
D gene: NA
J gene: TRBJ1-5
V gene: TRBV6-2/TRBV6-3
clone size: many

CDR3 protein: CASSYSFQETQYF
CDR3 DNA: TGTGCCAGCAGTTACAGTTTTCAAGAGACCCAGTACTTC
D gene: NA
J gene: TRBJ2-5
V gene: TRBV6-2/TRBV6-3
clone size: many

CDR3 protein: CSVGGTVEQYF
CDR3 DNA: TGCAGCGTTGGGGGGACAGTCGAGCAGTACTTC
D gene: TRBD1
J gene: TRBJ2-7
V gene: TRBV29-1
clone size: many

CDR3 protein: CASSQVGRAAGEQYF
CDR3 DNA: TGCGCCAGCAGCCAAGTAGGCAGGGCCGCGGGCGAGCAGTACTTC
D gene: NA
J gene: TRBJ2-7
V gene: TRBV4-1
clone size: many

CDR3 protein: CASTSWERPYNEQFF
CDR3 DNA: TGTGCCAGCACGTCTTGGGAGCGGCCCTACAATGAGCAGTTCTTC
D gene: NA
J gene: TRBJ2-1
V gene: TRBV14
clone size: many

CDR3 protein: CASLFAGLHSNQPQHF
CDR3 DNA: TGTGCCAGCCTCTTCGCGGGATTACATAGCAATCAGCCCCAGCATTTT
D gene: NA
J gene: TRBJ1-5
V gene: TRBV12-3/TRBV12-4
clone size: many